This entry lists 6 T cell receptor beta chains sequenced from one sample in a study of blood T cell repertoires in COVID-19. Some clones are missing from TCRdb's copy, which holds only in-frame ones; the method was immunoSEQ multiplex PCR. The sample lists some 230,000 clones, roughly 84% occurring once. The sample taken for sequencing was peripheral blood. The receptors shown here come from a woman aged 45 to 65 with acute or convalescent COVID-19.

The rearrangement uses TRBV3-1 (or the pseudogene TRBV3-2) and TRBJ1-1; D possibly corresponds to TRBD1 (6 bases). The germline V gene has CDR1 LGHDT and CDR2 YNNKEL (reference sequence). The CDR3 runs to 12 residues. V was trimmed by 1 base and J by 8 bases, leaving 8 bases between them. The CDR3 coding sequence is TGTGCCAGCAGCCAAGTGGGGACAGAAGCTTTCTTT. Protein product: CASSQVGTEAFF.

This clone was counted once. The genes are TRBV28 and TRBJ2-7; tentatively, D is TRBD1 (6 bases). V was shortened by 5 bases and J by 1 base, with 18 bases between the two germline ends. There are 16 residues in the CDR3. Looked up from germline, CDR1 is MDHEN and CDR2 is SYDVKM. The CDR3 DNA reads as TGTGCCAGCAGTCATCGGCCGGGACAAGGTTCCTACGAGCAGTACTTC. Protein: CASSHRPGQGSYEQYF.

The chain has TRBV21-1 and TRBJ1-1. TRBV21-1 is noted as a pseudogene. The CDR3 totals 13 residues. In DNA, the CDR3 is TGTGCCAGCAGCAACCGGGGGAGCACTGAAGCTTTCTTT. This codes for CASSNRGSTEAFF.

The rearrangement links TRBV28 to TRBJ2-2; tentative D call: TRBD2 (6 bases). The V end lost 3 bases, the J end lost 0 bases, and 8 bases lay between the germline ends. CDR1 and CDR2 (germline): MDHEN, SYDVKM. The CDR3 has 15 residues. CDR3 sequence (DNA): TGTGCCAGCAGTTTTTCGGGGGCGAACACCGGGGAGCTGTTTTTT. Residues: CASSFSGANTGELFF. Drawing the rest from reference TRBV28 and TRBJ2-2, the complete variable domain is DVKVTQSSRYLVKRTGEKVFLECVQDMDHENMFWYRQDPGLGLRLIYFSYDVKMKEKGDIPEGYSVSREKKERFSLILESASTNQTSMYLCASSFSGANTGELFFGEGSRLTVL.

Only a few counts were recorded for this clone. The V and J genes are TRBV12-3 or TRBV12-4 and TRBJ1-2, with a tentative D call TRBD1 (5 bases). Trimming stripped 6 bases from V and 8 bases from J, with 16 bases between. The length of the CDR3 is 13 residues. The DNA for the CDR3 is TGTGCCAGCAGGGAGGGAGGGGAAGGGGGCTACACCTTC. As protein: CASREGGEGGYTF.

The chain couples TRBV5-1 to TRBJ1-6, with TRBD1 matching over 8 bases. The CDR3 has 14 amino acids. Per germline, CDR1 SGHRS and CDR2 YFSETQ. The J segment lost 8 bases and the V segment lost 3 bases, leaving 4 bases of the junction unmatched. The CDR3 DNA reads TGCGCCAGCAGCTCGACAGGGGCTGATTCACCCCTCCACTTT. This encodes CASSSTGADSPLHF.